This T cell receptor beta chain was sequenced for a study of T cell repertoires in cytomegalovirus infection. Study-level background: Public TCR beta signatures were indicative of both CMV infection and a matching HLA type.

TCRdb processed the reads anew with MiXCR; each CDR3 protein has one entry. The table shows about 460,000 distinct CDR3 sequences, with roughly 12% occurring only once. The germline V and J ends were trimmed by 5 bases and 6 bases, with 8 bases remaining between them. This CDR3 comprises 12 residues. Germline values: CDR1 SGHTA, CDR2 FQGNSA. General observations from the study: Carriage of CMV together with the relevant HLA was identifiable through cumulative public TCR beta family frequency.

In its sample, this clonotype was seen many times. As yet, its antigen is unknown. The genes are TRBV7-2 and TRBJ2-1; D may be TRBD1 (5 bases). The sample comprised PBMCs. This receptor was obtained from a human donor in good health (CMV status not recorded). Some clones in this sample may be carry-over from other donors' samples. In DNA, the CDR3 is TGTGCCAGCAGCAAAGGGGTCAATGAGCAGTTCTTC. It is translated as CASSKGVNEQFF.